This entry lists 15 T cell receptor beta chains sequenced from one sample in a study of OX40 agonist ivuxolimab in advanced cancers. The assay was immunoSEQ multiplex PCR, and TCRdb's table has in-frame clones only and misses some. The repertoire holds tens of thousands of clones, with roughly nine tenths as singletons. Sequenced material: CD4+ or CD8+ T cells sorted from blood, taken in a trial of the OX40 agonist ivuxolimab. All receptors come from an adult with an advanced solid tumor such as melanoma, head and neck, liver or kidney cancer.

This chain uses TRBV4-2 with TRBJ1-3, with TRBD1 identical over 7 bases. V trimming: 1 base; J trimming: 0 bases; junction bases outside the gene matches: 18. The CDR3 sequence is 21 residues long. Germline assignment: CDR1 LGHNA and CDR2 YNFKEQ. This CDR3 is CASSQVRQGAYRSRSGNTIYF. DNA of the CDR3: TGTGCCAGCAGCCAAGTTCGACAGGGTGCTTATAGATCGCGCTCTGGAAACACCATATATTTT.

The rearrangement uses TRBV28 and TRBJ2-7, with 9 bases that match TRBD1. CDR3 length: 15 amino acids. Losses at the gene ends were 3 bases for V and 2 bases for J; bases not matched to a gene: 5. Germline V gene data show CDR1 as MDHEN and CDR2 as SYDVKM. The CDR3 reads CASSFMTGGTYEQYF. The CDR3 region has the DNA TGTGCCAGCAGTTTCATGACAGGGGGTACCTACGAGCAGTACTTC.

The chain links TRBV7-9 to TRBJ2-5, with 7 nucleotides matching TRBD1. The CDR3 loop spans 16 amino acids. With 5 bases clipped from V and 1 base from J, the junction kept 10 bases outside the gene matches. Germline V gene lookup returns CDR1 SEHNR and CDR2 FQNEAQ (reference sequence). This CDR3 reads CASSHSSGGSQETQYF. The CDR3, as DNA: TGTGCCAGCAGCCATAGCTCAGGGGGATCCCAAGAGACCCAGTACTTC.

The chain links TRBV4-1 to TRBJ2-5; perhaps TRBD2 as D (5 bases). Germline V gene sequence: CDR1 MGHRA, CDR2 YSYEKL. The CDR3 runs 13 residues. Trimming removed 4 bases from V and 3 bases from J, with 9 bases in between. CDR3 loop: CASSPDWEETQYF. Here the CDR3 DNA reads TGCGCCAGCAGCCCGGACTGGGAAGAGACCCAGTACTTC.

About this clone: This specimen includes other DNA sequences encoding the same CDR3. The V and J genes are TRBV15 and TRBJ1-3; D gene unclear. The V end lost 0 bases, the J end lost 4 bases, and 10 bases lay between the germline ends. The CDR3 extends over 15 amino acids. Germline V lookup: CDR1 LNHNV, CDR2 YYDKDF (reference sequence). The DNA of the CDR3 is TGTGCCACCAGCAGAGATTGGGAACTGGGAAACACCATATATTTT. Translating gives CATSRDWELGNTIYF.

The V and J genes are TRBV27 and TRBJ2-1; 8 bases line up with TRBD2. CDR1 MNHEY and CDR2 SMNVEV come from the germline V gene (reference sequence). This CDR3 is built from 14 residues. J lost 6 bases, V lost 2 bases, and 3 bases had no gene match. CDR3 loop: CASSLGTRGNEQFF. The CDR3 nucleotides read TGTGCCAGCAGTTTAGGGACTAGGGGCAATGAGCAGTTCTTC.

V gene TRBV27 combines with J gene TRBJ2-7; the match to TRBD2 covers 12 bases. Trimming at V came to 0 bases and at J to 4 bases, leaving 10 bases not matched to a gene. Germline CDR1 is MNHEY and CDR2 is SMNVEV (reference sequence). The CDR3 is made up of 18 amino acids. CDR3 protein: CASSLSVTSGRFYYEQYF. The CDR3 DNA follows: TGTGCCAGCAGTTTATCAGTCACTAGCGGGAGGTTTTATTACGAGCAGTACTTC.

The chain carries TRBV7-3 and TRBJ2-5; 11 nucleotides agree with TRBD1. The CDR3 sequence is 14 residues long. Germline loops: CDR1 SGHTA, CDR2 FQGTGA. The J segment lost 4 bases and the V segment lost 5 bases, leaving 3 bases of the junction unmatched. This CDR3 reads CASSPGTGGETQYF. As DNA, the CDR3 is TGTGCCAGCAGCCCCGGGACAGGGGGAGAGACCCAGTACTTC.

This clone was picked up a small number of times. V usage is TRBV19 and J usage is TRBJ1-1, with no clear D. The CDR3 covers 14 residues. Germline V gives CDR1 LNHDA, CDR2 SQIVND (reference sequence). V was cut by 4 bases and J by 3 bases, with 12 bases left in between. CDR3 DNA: TGTGCCAGTAGTAAACCAACAGCCTACACTGAAGCTTTCTTT. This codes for CASSKPTAYTEAFF.

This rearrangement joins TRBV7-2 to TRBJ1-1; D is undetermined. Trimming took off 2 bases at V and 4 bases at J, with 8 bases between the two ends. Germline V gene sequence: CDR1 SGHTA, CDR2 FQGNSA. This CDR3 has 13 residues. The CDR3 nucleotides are TGTGCCAGCAGCTTATATCGATCCACTGAAGCTTTCTTT. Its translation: CASSLYRSTEAFF.

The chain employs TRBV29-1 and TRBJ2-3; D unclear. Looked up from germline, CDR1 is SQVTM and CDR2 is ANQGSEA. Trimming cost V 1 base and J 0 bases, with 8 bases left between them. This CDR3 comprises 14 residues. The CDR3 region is CSVEVAGSTDTQYF. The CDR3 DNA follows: TGCAGCGTTGAAGTAGCAGGTAGCACAGATACGCAGTATTTT.

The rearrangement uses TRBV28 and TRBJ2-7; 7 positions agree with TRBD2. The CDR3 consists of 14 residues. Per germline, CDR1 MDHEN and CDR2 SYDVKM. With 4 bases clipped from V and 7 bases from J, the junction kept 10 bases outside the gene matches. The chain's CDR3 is CASSSPGLPKEQYF. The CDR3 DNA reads TGTGCCAGCAGTTCCCCGGGACTACCAAAGGAGCAGTACTTC.

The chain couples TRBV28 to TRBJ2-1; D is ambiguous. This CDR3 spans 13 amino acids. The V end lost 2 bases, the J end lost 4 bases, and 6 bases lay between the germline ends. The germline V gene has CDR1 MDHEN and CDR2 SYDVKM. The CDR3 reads CASSLQVYNEQFF. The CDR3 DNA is TGTGCCAGCAGTTTACAGGTTTACAATGAGCAGTTCTTC.

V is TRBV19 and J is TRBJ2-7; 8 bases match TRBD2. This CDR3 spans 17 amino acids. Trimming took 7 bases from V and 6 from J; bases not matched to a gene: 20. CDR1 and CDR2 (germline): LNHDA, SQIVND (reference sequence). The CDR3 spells CASTPNRAAGAPIEQYF. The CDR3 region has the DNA TGTGCCAGTACCCCGAATCGGGCAGCGGGAGCCCCGATCGAGCAGTACTTC.

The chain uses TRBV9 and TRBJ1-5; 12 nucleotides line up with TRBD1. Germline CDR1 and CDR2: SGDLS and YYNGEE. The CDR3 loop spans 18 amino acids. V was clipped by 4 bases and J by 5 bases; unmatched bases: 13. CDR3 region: CASSRTGTGGPADQPQHF. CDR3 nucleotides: TGTGCCAGCAGCAGAACCGGGACAGGGGGCCCGGCAGATCAGCCCCAGCATTTT.